This TCR beta chain stems from a study of T-cell reconstitution after alpha-beta-depleted transplantation in children. This clonotype has ten or more counts. Unique molecular identifiers were incorporated into the prepared TCRbeta library. TCRdb reprocessed the PCR reads with MiXCR, giving one entry per CDR3 protein. The sample has about 240,000 distinct CDR3 sequences; 12% are singletons. Germline values: CDR1 SGHKS, CDR2 YYEKEE (reference sequence). The CDR3 totals 17 residues. The germline V and J ends were trimmed by 0 bases and 0 bases, with 13 bases remaining between them. This rearrangement joins TRBV5-5 to TRBJ1-3; no definite D call. The sequence was obtained from a human donor who donated a stem cell graft to a child with acute lymphoblastic leukemia. Source: PBMCs from the stem cell graft donor, taken from the stem cell graft. CDR3 in amino acids: CASSLGTATNSGNTIYF. The CDR3 DNA follows: TGTGCCAGCAGCTTGGGTACAGCGACTAACTCTGGAAACACCATATATTTT.